One sample yielded the 11 T cell receptor beta chains listed below, sequenced in a study of CD8+ T cells in alopecia areata. Treatment in this sample: oral pan-JAK inhibitor, 5-10 mg twice daily. RNA was isolated and reverse transcribed to cDNA, the sequencing template. The method was immunoSEQ multiplex PCR; TCRdb's version includes in-frame clones alone and lacks a portion of them. This table has some 160,000 clones, under 70% appearing once. The material was CD4+ T cells sorted from blood, obtained at week 4, from a patient treated with tofacitinib. The receptors here all came from a human donor with alopecia areata.

This chain uses TRBV30 with TRBJ2-7; D may be TRBD1 (5 bases). The CDR3 sequence is 13 residues long. V was cut by 4 bases and J by 7 bases, with 17 bases left in between. From germline, CDR1 is GTSNPN and CDR2 SVGIG (reference sequence). The CDR3 region has the DNA TGTGCCTGGACCTCGAGACAGTGGCGGGAGCAGTACTTC. It translates to CAWTSRQWREQYF.

This clone came up many times. The chain couples TRBV18 to TRBJ2-7; possibly TRBD1 or TRBD2 for D (6 bases each). Trimming left V 0 bases short and J 5 bases short, with 23 bases between. Germline loops: CDR1 KGHSH, CDR2 LQKENI. This CDR3 comprises 18 residues. CDR3 sequence: CASSPPRGQRGASHEQYF. The CDR3 bases are TGTGCCAGCTCACCACCACGGGGGCAGCGAGGAGCTTCCCACGAGCAGTACTTC.

The rearrangement links TRBV4-1 to TRBJ2-7; the match to TRBD2 covers 8 bases. Germline V gene sequence: CDR1 MGHRA, CDR2 YSYEKL. V dropped 0 bases and J dropped 5; count of bases not matched to a gene: 6. This CDR3 is built from 15 residues. The DNA of the CDR3 is TGCGCCAGCAGCCAAGATCGCGGCGGGGGGAACGAGCAGTACTTC. This gives the protein CASSQDRGGGNEQYF.

The chain has TRBV25-1 and TRBJ2-5; D remains unclear. Trimming removed 3 bases from V and 6 bases from J, with 5 bases in between. Germline CDR1 and CDR2: MGHDK and SYGVNS. The CDR3 consists of 11 residues. The CDR3 loop is CASSDLQTQYF. The CDR3 bases are TGTGCCAGCAGTGATCTCCAGACCCAGTACTTC.

This clone appeared a single time. This chain links TRBV9 with TRBJ1-2; possibly TRBD1 for D (5 bases). Trimming left V 3 bases short and J 7 bases short, with 19 bases between. This CDR3 region has 15 residues. Germline lookup yields CDR1 SGDLS and CDR2 YYNGEE. This CDR3 reads CASSAVAGTHGGYTF. CDR3 DNA sequence: TGTGCCAGCAGCGCCGTCGCTGGGACCCACGGTGGCTACACCTTC.

For this clone: The identical CDR3 is also encoded by other nucleotide sequences in the sample. The rearrangement links TRBV29-1 to TRBJ2-3; 7 bases fit TRBD1. Germline V gene data show CDR1 as SQVTM and CDR2 as ANQGSEA. The CDR3 spans 13 residues. The V segment lost 3 bases and the J segment 3 bases; nucleotides outside the gene matches: 3. This CDR3 is CSVDARGTDTQYF. The CDR3 nucleotides read TGCAGCGTTGATGCCAGGGGGACAGATACGCAGTATTTT.

This clone was recorded a few times. The chain carries TRBV11-1 and TRBJ2-3; TRBD2 matches at 14 bases. The length of the CDR3 is 19 residues. Germline V gives CDR1 SGHAT, CDR2 FQDESV (reference sequence). J was trimmed by 1 base and V by 4 bases; bases with no gene match: 10. CDR3 DNA: TGTGCCAGCAGCTCACCGACCGGGACTAGCGGGGGACGCACAGATACGCAGTATTTT. This translates into CASSSPTGTSGGRTDTQYF.

The rearrangement links TRBV9 to TRBJ2-3; D gene ambiguous. Germline assignment: CDR1 SGDLS and CDR2 YYNGEE. Between the trimmed V and J ends, which lost 4 bases and 6 bases, there was a span of 12 bases. The CDR3 extends over 13 amino acids. CDR3: CASSFRSGDTQYF. CDR3 nucleotide sequence: TGTGCCAGCAGCTTCCGCTCCGGGGATACGCAGTATTTT.

This sequence joins TRBV13 and TRBJ2-5, with D possibly matching TRBD2 (6 bases). The CDR3 runs to 14 residues. Deletions cut 1 base from V and 2 bases from J, with 8 bases between. The V gene's germline CDR1 is PRHDT and CDR2 FYEKMQ (reference sequence). CDR3 in amino acids: CASSLVAVQETQYF. The CDR3 DNA follows: TGTGCCAGCAGCTTAGTAGCGGTTCAAGAGACCCAGTACTTC.

The J gene is TRBJ1-5, the V gene TRBV23-1, with D uncertain. TRBV23-1 is assigned to the ORF class and has an uncertain function. Trimming shortened V by 6 bases and J by 2 bases, and 17 bases separated the two germline ends. This CDR3 region has 16 residues. The CDR3 bases are TGCGCCAGCAGGTACCGGGAGAACCAGGGCAATCAGCCCCAGCATTTT. Translation: CASRYRENQGNQPQHF.

The chain is built from TRBV5-4 and TRBJ2-1, with TRBD2 identical over 7 bases. The germline CDR1 and CDR2 sequences are SGHNT and YYREEE (reference sequence). Unmatched junction bases numbered 9, after V lost 2 bases and J lost 4 bases. The CDR3 runs 16 residues. CDR3 bases: TGTGCCAGCAGCTTCGCCCCAGCGGGGAAATACAATGAGCAGTTCTTC. Its translation: CASSFAPAGKYNEQFF.